Listed here are 7 T cell receptor beta chains from one sample, sequenced in a study of cytomegalovirus exposure and HLA in healthy donors. Sequencing was performed with immunoSEQ multiplex PCR; in TCRdb, only in-frame clones are kept and a portion is missing. The sample consists of some 140,000 clones, approximately 86% of them appearing once. Sequenced: PBMCs. All receptors derive from a man younger than 35 in good health and CMV-seropositive.

The chain combines TRBV11-2 with TRBJ2-3, with D possibly TRBD1 on 6 matching bases. The V and J ends lost 0 bases and 5 bases respectively, with 9 bases between them. CDR3 length equals 14 residues. Germline CDR1 is SGHAT and CDR2 is FQNNGV. CDR3 sequence: CASSLDPRGDTQYF. CDR3 in DNA: TGTGCCAGCAGCTTAGATCCCAGGGGAGATACGCAGTATTTT.

Details on this clone: The same CDR3 is also encoded by other DNA sequences in this sample. The chain links TRBV6-5 to TRBJ2-1; 7 bases match TRBD1. The junction had 2 bases not matched to a gene; V was cut back by 5 bases and J by 7 bases. Germline V gene sequence: CDR1 MNHEY, CDR2 SVGAGI. The CDR3 is 12 residues long. CDR3 in DNA: TGTGCCAGCAGTCCACAGGGGAATGAGCAGTTCTTC. Protein product: CASSPQGNEQFF.

The chain combines TRBV19 with TRBJ1-5, with 8 bases fitting TRBD1. Germline-derived CDR1 and CDR2 are LNHDA and SQIVND (reference sequence). The CDR3 runs 17 residues. Trimming removed 0 bases from V and 3 bases from J; junction bases left unmatched: 7. CDR3 sequence reads: CASSIDQRTGLNQPQHF. CDR3 DNA: TGTGCCAGTAGTATAGATCAAAGGACAGGGCTCAATCAGCCCCAGCATTTT.

The chain recombines TRBV2 with TRBJ1-1; D gene unclear. The germline V and J ends were trimmed by 5 bases and 0 bases, with 7 bases remaining between them. Germline V gene lookup returns CDR1 SNHLY and CDR2 FYNNEI. This CDR3 is 13 amino acids long. The chain's CDR3 is CASSTEMNTEAFF. In nucleotides, the CDR3 is TGTGCCAGCAGTACTGAGATGAACACTGAAGCTTTCTTT.

V gene TRBV18 combines with J gene TRBJ2-7, with 7 bases fitting TRBD1. The CDR3 consists of 15 residues. V lost 3 bases and J lost 3; bases outside the gene matches: 8. Germline CDR1 is KGHSH and CDR2 is LQKENI. CDR3 in DNA: TGTGCCAGCTCACCGGGACAGACGCCTAACTACGAGCAGTACTTC. It translates to CASSPGQTPNYEQYF. Together with reference TRBV18 and TRBJ2-7, the CDR3 gives the full variable domain: NAGVMQNPRHLVRRRGQEARLRCSPMKGHSHVYWYRQLPEEGLKFMVYLQKENIIDESGMPKERFSAEFPKEGPSILRIQQVVRGDSAAYFCASSPGQTPNYEQYFGPGTRLTVT.

J is TRBJ2-7 and V is TRBV2, with D unresolved. The CDR3 covers 12 residues. Germline-derived CDR1 and CDR2 are SNHLY and FYNNEI. V shed 7 bases and J shed 10 bases, with 17 bases lying between them. The CDR3 loop is CASNRLELGQYF. CDR3 in DNA: TGTGCCAGCAACCGGCTAGAATTGGGTCAGTACTTC.

The chain has TRBV4-3 and TRBJ2-5; D may be TRBD2 (7 bases). Trimming took 5 bases from V and 5 from J, leaving 12 bases between them. Germline V gene sequence: CDR1 LGHNA, CDR2 YSLEER. The CDR3 is made up of 13 amino acids. CDR3 coding DNA: TGCGCCAGCAGCTTCCGGGGGGCGGAGACCCAGTACTTC. Translation: CASSFRGAETQYF.